The subject of this entry is one TCR beta chain. What it recognizes is unknown. The CDR3 is 14 amino acids. The V gene's germline CDR1 is LNHDA and CDR2 SQIVND (reference sequence). V was shortened by 6 bases and J by 6 bases, with 15 bases between the two germline ends. The sample is drawn from a study of somatic mutations in cytotoxic T cells in rheumatoid arthritis. About the research overall: Blood from the patient (about 33 ml EDTA) was drawn right after diagnosis, pretreatment. T-cell populations stained with V beta antibodies were in some cases flow-sorted at nearly 100% purity, including V beta1+ cells that were sequenced for TCRB. Study outcomes and limitations: There were about an eighth of the 65 patients in whom the largest CD8+ clone exceeded 20% of CD8+ cells. Patients with rheumatoid arthritis showed a slight underrepresentation of TRBV07, a finding that was never subjected to any adjustment for multiple comparisons.

Generated by immunoSEQ multiplex PCR, the TCRdb table keeps only in-frame clones and is missing some. The sample includes 8,500 to 13,000 clones, about 69% seen only once; the top ten take approximately 35%. The specimen sequenced was CD8+ T cells sorted from blood. The TCR originated in an adult with rheumatoid arthritis. The chain recombines TRBV19 with TRBJ1-5, with D unresolved. This chain's CDR3 is CASRTTSASQPQHF. The CDR3 DNA follows: TGTGCCAGTAGGACCACTAGTGCGAGTCAGCCCCAGCATTTT.